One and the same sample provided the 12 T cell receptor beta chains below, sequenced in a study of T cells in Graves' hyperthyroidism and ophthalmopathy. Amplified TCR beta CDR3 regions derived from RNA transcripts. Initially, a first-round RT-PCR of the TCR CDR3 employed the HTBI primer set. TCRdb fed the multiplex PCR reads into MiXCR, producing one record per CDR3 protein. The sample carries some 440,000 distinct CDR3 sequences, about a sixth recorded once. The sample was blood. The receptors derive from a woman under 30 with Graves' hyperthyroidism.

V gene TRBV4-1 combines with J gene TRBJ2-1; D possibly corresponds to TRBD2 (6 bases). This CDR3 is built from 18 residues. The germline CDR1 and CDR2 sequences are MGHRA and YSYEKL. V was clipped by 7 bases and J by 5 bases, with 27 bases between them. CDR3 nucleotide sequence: TGCGCCAGCACCACCCGGGGAGGAGGGTCTGGGGGGAACAATGAGCAGTTCTTC. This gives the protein CASTTRGGGSGGNNEQFF.

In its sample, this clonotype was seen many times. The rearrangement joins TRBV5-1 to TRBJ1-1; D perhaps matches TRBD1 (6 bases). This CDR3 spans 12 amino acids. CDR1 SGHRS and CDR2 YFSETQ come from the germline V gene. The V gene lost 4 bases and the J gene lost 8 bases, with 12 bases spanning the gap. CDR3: CASSVSGVEAFF. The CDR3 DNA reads TGCGCCAGCAGCGTTTCAGGGGTGGAAGCTTTCTTT.

CDR3 sequence: CASSQEPRTEAFF. The CDR3 coding sequence is TGCGCCAGCAGCCAAGAGCCGAGGACTGAAGCTTTCTTT. This chain joins TRBV4-3 and TRBJ1-1; D is uncertain. From germline, CDR1 is LGHNA and CDR2 YSLEER. V dropped 0 bases and J dropped 5 bases, with 7 bases sitting between them. CDR3 length: 13 residues.

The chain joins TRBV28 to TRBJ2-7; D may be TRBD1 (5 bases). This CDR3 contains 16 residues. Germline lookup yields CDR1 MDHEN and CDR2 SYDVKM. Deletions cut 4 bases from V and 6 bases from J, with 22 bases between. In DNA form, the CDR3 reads TGTGCCAGCAGTTCCCTCTCAGCCCTGGGGCCCTGCGAGCAGTACTTC. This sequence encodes CASSSLSALGPCEQYF.

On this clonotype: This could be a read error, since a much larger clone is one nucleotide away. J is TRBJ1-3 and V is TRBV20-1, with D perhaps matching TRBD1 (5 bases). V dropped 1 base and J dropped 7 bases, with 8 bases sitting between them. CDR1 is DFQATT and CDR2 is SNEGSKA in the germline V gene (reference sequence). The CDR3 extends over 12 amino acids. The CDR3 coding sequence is TGCAGTGCTAGAGGTAAGGGGAACACCATATATTTT. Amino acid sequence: CSARGKGNTIYF.

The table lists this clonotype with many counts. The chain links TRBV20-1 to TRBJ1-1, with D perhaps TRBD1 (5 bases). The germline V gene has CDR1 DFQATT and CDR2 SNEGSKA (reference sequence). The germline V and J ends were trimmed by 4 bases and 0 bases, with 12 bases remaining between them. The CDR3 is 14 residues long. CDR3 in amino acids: CSAIDRPVNTEAFF. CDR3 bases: TGCAGTGCTATCGACAGACCCGTGAACACTGAAGCTTTCTTT.

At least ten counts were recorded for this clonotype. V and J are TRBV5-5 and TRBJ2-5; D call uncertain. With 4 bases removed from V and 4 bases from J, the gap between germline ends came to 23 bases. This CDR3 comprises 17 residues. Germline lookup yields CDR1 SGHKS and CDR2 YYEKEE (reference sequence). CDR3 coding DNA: TGTGCCAGCAGCCTGGGAATGAGTGGGAACGCCGGAGAGACCCAGTACTTC. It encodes CASSLGMSGNAGETQYF.

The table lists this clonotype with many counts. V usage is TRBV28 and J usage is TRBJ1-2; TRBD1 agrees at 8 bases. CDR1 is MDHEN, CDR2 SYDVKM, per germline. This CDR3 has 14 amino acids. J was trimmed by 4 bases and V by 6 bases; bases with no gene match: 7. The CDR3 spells CASRPTGQAYGYTF. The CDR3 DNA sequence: TGTGCCAGCAGACCAACGGGACAGGCCTATGGCTACACCTTC.

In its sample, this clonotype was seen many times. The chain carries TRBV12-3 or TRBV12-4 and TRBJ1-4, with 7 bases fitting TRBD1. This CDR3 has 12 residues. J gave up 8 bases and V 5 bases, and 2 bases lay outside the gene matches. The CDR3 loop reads CASSRTGEKLFF. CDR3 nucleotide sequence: TGTGCCAGCAGTCGGACAGGCGAAAAACTGTTTTTT.

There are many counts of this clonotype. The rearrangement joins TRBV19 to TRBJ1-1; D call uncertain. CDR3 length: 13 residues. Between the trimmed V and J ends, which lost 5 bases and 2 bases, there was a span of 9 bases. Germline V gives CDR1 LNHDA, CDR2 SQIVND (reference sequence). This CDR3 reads CASSAGLNTEAFF. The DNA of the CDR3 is TGTGCCAGTAGTGCAGGATTAAACACTGAAGCTTTCTTT.

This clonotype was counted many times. CDR3 coding DNA: TGTGCCAGCAGCTTGGAGGACACCGAGCAGTACTTC. It yields the protein CASSLEDTEQYF. The chain joins TRBV7-8 to TRBJ2-7; D may correspond to TRBD1 or TRBD2 (5 bases each). This CDR3 region has 12 residues. Trimming cost V 3 bases and J 6 bases, with 9 bases left between them. Germline V gives CDR1 SGHVS, CDR2 FQNEAQ.

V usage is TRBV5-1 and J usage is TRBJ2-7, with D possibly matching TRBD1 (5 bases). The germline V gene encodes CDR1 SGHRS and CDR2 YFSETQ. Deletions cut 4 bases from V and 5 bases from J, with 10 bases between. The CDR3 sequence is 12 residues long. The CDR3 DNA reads TGCGCCAGCAGCCTACTCAGGGACGAGCAGTACTTC. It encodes CASSLLRDEQYF.